This T cell receptor (beta chain) derives from a study of T-cell memory formation after mild COVID-19 (dated by TCRdb to 2020 to 2022). A note on the overall study: Most TCR sequence clusters were specific to one of the two donors. The cohort was made up of two young adult volunteers, one female and one male, who were previously healthy. In two donors, T-cell clones that expanded and contracted after mild COVID-19 were tracked by sequencing TCRalpha and TCRbeta repertoires over time.

V is pared back by 8 bases and J by 1 base, with 8 bases lying between the germline termini. Reading from cysteine to phenylalanine, the CDR3 counts 12 amino acids. Only the CDR3 DNA is retained, 36 bases long and in frame from the first base. Taken from the germline V gene, the CDR1 and CDR2 loops are MNHEY and SVGEGT. The sequencer listed for this sample is Illumina NovaSeq 6000. TCRalpha and TCRbeta cDNA libraries were built by 5'RACE with constant-segment primers, adding sample barcodes and unique molecular identifiers. Trizol reagent was used to extract RNA from every sample. Amplification of the libraries took two PCR steps, and the second step added a second sample barcode plus Illumina TruSeq adapters. Sequencing of the libraries was done on an Illumina NovaSeq, producing 2 x 150 bp paired-end reads. Regarding the original processing steps: The reads were demultiplexed and collapsed into UMI-guided consensus sequences using migec v1.2.7. Using mixcr v2.1.11, UMI consensuses were aligned to TRA and TRB V and J templates and then assembled into clonotypes. A clonotype was counted as expanded or contracted only when both edgeR and NoisET called the clonotype significant, with the noise models trained on biological replicates. edgeR calls used a false discovery rate-adjusted p below 0.01 and a log2 fold-change threshold of 1. As an exploratory analysis of dynamics, max-normalized trajectories of the 1000 most abundant clonotypes were examined with PCA combined with hierarchical clustering. The CD4 or CD8 phenotype of responding clones was assigned using the separately sequenced CD4+ and CD8+ repertoires. The public reads were run again by TCRdb, first through fastp at Q25 and then through MiXCR, and only productive beta chains were kept. For every CDR3 protein sequence, its rows merge into one entry that carries the most common genes and DNA. V and J calls and clone size were set by TCRdb, not the authors. The sample data list about 470,000 distinct CDR3 sequences, and around 27% of these were observed just once. The ten largest clones capture around 13% of the sample.

This clonotype was detected many times. Its antigen is not yet known. No much larger clone exists at a distance of one base, and base qualities are not known. Broader findings and caveats from the paper: Contracting CD4+ clones appeared mostly in the CM and EM memory subsets, whereas CD8+ clones were enriched in EMRA. The study covered only two mild cases, and larger cohorts including severe cases with pre-infection samples were considered necessary. The detection of some responding clones in pre-infection memory suggests that pre-existing cross-reactive memory T cells joined the SARS-CoV-2 response. SARS-CoV-2 specificity was not confirmed for the second-wave clones peaking on day 37. Clones that contracted from day 15 to 85 showed balanced CD4/CD8 phenotypes, whereas a second wave of clones that expanded from day 15 to 37 leaned towards CD4+.

PBMCs were isolated by Ficoll-Paque density gradient centrifugation. Recombination joined TRBV6-2 or TRBV6-3 with TRBJ2-5, with the D call perhaps TRBD1 or TRBD2, each one matching 5 bases. The TCR sequence derives from an adult woman who had mild COVID-19 (a few samples of this study predate the infection). The sample titles of this study are shuffled in the database, so cell type and time point are left out; the donor was told from shared clones. Sample: PBMCs or a T cell subset sorted from them (not recorded which). The bases are TGTGCCAGCGGGGGTACCCAAGAGACCCAGTACTTC. The translation is CASGGTQETQYF.